Following are 5 T cell receptor beta chains from one sample sequenced in a study of CD8 T cells in ankylosing spondylitis. Study-level results: Seemingly characteristic of ankylosing spondylitis blood was a TCR beta motif consisting of eight highly homologous variants.

TCRdb fed the 5' RACE reads into MiXCR, producing one record per CDR3 protein. Here the sample spans hundreds of thousands of distinct CDR3 sequences, about an eighth being singletons. The antigens these receptors bind are not known. Input material: blood, either unsorted or a sorted T cell fraction (not recorded which). The receptors derive from a male donor with ankylosing spondylitis.

This clonotype was observed a handful of times. This CDR3 is CASSGQGSGYTF. The CDR3 bases are TGTGCCAGCAGTGGACAGGGGTCTGGCTACACCTTC. The rearrangement links TRBV12-3 or TRBV12-4 to TRBJ1-2, with 9 bases fitting TRBD1. Trimming at V came to 5 bases and at J to 7 bases, leaving 2 bases not matched to a gene. CDR3 length equals 12 residues.

V gene TRBV20-1 combines with J gene TRBJ2-5; TRBD1 is a possible D gene (6 bases). The CDR3 has 13 amino acids. CDR1 is DFQATT and CDR2 is SNEGSKA in the germline V gene (reference sequence). Trimming stripped 5 bases from V and 2 bases from J, with 12 bases between. CDR3 loop: CSARKGVQETQYF. Written as DNA, the CDR3 is TGCAGTGCTCGAAAGGGGGTGCAAGAGACCCAGTACTTC.

This clonotype was recorded a few times. The J gene is TRBJ2-5, the V gene TRBV29-1; D unresolved. The V end lost 6 bases, the J end lost 7 bases, and 15 bases lay between the germline ends. This CDR3 contains 12 residues. CDR1 and CDR2 from the germline V gene are SQVTM and ANQGSEA. This CDR3 is CSVSQGMGTQYF. CDR3 DNA sequence: TGCAGCGTGTCCCAAGGGATGGGGACCCAGTACTTC.

This clonotype turned up a few times. The chain combines TRBV12-3 or TRBV12-4 with TRBJ2-1; 7 bases line up with TRBD1. The ends lost 5 bases at V and 5 bases at J; junction bases unmatched: 6. CDR3 length equals 14 residues. For the CDR3, the DNA is TGTGCCAGCAGTAGACAGGGCCCCAACAATGAGCAGTTCTTC. Translating gives CASSRQGPNNEQFF.

This clonotype was seen more than once but under ten times. This chain links TRBV6-1 with TRBJ2-1; unclear D gene. The V gene lost 4 bases and the J gene lost 7 bases, with 11 bases spanning the gap. The CDR3 covers 13 residues. Germline CDR1 and CDR2: MNHNS and SASEGT. CDR3 sequence reads: CASSVVSTNEQFF. Here the CDR3 DNA reads TGTGCCAGCAGTGTGGTATCCACGAATGAGCAGTTCTTC.